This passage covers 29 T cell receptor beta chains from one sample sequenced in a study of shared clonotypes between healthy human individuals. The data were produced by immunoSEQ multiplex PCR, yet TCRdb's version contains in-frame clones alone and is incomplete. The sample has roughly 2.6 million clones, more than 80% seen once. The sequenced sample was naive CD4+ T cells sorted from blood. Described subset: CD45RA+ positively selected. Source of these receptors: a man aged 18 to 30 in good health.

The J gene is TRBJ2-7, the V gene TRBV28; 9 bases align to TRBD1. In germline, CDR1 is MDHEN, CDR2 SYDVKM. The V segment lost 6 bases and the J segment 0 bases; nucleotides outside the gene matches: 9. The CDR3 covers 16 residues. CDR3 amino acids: CASSSIGQGTSYEQYF. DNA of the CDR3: TGTGCCAGCAGCTCGATCGGACAGGGGACCTCCTACGAGCAGTACTTC.

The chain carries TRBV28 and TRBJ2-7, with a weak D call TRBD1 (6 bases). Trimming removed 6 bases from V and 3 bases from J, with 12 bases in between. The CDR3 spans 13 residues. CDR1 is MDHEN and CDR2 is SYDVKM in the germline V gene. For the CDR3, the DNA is TGTGCCAGCAGCCTCACAGGGATCTACGAGCAGTACTTC. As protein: CASSLTGIYEQYF.

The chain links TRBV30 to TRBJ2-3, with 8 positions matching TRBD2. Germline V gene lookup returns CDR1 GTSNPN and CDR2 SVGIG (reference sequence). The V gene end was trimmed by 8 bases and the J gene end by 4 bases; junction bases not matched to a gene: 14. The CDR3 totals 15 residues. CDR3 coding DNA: TGTGCCCTCCGTCTAGCGGGCAGGAGGGCAGATACGCAGTATTTT. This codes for CALRLAGRRADTQYF.

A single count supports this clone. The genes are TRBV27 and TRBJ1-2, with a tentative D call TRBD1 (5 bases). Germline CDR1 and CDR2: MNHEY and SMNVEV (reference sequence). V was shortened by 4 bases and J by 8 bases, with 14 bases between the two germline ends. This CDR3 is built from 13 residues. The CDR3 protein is CASSSSGRRGYTF. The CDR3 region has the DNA TGTGCCAGCAGTTCCTCGGGACGGCGGGGCTACACCTTC.

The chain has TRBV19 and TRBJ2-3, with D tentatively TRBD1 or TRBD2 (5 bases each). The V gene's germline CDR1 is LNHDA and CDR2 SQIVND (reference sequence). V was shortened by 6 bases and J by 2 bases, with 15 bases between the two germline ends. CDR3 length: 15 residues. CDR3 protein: CASRRGDGNTDTQYF. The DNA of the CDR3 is TGTGCCAGTAGGCGTGGGGACGGAAACACAGATACGCAGTATTTT.

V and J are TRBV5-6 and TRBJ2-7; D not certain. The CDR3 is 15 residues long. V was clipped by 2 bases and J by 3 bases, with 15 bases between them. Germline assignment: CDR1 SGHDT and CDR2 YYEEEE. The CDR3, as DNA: TGTGCCAGCAGCTTCTCGTCAGGTACTCTCTACGAGCAGTACTTC. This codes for CASSFSSGTLYEQYF.

The chain's CDR3 is CASSHGRAGTDTQYF. The CDR3 bases are TGCGCCAGCAGCCACGGGAGGGCGGGGACAGATACGCAGTATTTT. This rearrangement joins TRBV5-1 to TRBJ2-3, with TRBD2 matching over 8 bases. The V gene's germline CDR1 is SGHRS and CDR2 YFSETQ. V was clipped by 4 bases and J by 3 bases; unmatched bases: 7. This CDR3 is 15 amino acids long. The variable domain in full, completed from reference TRBV5-1 and TRBJ2-3, reads KAGVTQTPRYLIKTRGQQVTLSCSPISGHRSVSWYQQTPGQGLQFLFEYFSETQRNKGNFPGRFSGRQFSNSRSEMNVSTLELGDSALYLCASSHGRAGTDTQYFGPGTRLTVL.

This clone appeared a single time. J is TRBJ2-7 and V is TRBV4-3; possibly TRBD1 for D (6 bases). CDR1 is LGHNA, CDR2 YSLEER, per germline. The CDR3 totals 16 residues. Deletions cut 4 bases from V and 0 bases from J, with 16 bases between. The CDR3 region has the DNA TGCGCCAGCAGCCGGGGCCTGGGGACAAACTCCTACGAGCAGTACTTC. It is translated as CASSRGLGTNSYEQYF.

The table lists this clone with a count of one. As DNA, the CDR3 is TGTGCCAGCAGCCGGGGACAGACGGAAGACGAGCAGTACTTC. Its protein is CASSRGQTEDEQYF. This chain connects TRBV7-9 to TRBJ2-7; 7 bases fit TRBD1. From germline, CDR1 is SEHNR and CDR2 FQNEAQ (reference sequence). The CDR3 is 14 amino acids. J gave up 5 bases and V 5 bases, and 9 bases lay outside the gene matches.

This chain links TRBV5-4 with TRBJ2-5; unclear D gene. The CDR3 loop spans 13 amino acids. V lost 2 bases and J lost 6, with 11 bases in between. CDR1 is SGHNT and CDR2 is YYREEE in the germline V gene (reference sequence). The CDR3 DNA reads TGTGCCAGCAGCTTTCCCAGCATCCAGACCCAGTACTTC. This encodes CASSFPSIQTQYF.

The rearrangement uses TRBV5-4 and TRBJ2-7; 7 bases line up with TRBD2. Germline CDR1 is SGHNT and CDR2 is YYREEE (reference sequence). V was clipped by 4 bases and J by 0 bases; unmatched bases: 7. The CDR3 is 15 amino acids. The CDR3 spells CASSVSGSSSYEQYF. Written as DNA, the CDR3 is TGTGCCAGCAGCGTTAGCGGGTCCAGCTCCTACGAGCAGTACTTC.

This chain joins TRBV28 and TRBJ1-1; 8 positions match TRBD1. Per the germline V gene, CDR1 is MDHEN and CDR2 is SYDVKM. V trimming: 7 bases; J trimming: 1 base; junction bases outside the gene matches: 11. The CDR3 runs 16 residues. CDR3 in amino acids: CASTRPGGYGNTEAFF. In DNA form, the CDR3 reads TGTGCCAGCACCCGCCCAGGGGGCTACGGGAACACTGAAGCTTTCTTT.

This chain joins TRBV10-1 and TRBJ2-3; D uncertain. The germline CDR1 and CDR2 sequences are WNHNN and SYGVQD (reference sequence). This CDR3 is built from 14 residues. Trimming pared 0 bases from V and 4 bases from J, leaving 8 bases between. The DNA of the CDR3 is TGCGCCAGCAGTGAGTCGGGCAGGCCAGATACGCAGTATTTT. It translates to CASSESGRPDTQYF.

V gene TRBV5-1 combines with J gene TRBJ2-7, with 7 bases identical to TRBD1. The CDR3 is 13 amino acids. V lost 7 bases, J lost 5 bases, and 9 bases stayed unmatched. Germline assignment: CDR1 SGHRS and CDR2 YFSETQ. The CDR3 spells CASAETGNHEQYF. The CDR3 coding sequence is TGCGCCAGCGCAGAGACAGGGAACCACGAGCAGTACTTC.

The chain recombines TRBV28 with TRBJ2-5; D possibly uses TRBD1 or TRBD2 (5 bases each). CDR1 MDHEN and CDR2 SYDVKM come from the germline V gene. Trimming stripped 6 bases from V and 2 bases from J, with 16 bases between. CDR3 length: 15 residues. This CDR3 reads CASSGEGRRQETQYF. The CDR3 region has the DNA TGTGCCAGCAGCGGCGAGGGACGGAGGCAAGAGACCCAGTACTTC.

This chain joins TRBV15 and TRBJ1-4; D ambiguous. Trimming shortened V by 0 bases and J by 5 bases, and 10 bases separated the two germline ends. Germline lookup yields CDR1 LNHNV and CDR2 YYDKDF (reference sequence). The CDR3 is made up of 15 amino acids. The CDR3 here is CATSRDRRLNEKLFF. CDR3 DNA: TGTGCCACCAGCAGAGATCGACGGTTGAATGAAAAACTGTTTTTT.

CDR3 protein: CASSPQDTKGRAYEQYF. The CDR3 DNA reads as TGTGCCAGCAGTCCCCAGGACACTAAGGGGAGGGCCTACGAGCAGTACTTC. The gene calls are TRBV25-1 and TRBJ2-7; TRBD2 matches at 7 bases. The CDR3 spans 17 residues. V lost 5 bases, J lost 2 bases, and 15 bases stayed unmatched. The germline gives CDR1 MGHDK, CDR2 SYGVNS.

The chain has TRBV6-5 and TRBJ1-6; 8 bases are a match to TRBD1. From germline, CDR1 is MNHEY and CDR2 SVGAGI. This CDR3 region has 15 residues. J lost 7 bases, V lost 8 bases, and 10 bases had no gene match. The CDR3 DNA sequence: TGTGCCAGCGGACCACTTGGACAGGGAAATTCACCCCTCCACTTT. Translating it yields CASGPLGQGNSPLHF.

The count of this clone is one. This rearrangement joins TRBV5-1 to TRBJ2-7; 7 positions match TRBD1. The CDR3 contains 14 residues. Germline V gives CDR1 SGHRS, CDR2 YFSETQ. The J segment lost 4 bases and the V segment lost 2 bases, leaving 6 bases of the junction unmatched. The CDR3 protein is CASSLSGTVYEQYF. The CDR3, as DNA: TGCGCCAGCAGCTTATCCGGGACAGTTTACGAGCAGTACTTC.

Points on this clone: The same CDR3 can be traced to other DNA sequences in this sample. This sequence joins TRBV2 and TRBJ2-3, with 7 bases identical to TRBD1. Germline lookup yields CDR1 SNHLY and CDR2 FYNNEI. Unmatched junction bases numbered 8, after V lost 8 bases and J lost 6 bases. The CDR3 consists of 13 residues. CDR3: CASSEQGTDTQYF. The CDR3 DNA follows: TGTGCCAGCTCGGAACAGGGGACCGATACGCAGTATTTT.

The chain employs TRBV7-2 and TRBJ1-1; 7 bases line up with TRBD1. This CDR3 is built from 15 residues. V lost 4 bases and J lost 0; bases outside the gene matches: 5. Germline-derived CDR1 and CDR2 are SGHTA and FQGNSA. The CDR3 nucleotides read TGTGCCAGCAGCTATGGACAGGCCCTGAACACTGAAGCTTTCTTT. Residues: CASSYGQALNTEAFF.

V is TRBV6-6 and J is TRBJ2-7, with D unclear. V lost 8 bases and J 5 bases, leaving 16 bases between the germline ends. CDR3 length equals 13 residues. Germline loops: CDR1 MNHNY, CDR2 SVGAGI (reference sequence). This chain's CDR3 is CASENREDHEQYF. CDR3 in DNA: TGTGCCAGCGAAAATCGAGAGGACCACGAGCAGTACTTC.

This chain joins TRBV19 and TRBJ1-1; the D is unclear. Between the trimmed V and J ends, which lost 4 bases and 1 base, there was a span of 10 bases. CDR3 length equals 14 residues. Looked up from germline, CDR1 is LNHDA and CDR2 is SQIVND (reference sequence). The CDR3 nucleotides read TGTGCCAGTAGTAAAATGGTATCGAACACTGAAGCTTTCTTT. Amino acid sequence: CASSKMVSNTEAFF. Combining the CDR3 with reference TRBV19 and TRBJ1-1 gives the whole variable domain DGGITQSPKYLFRKEGQNVTLSCEQNLNHDAMYWYRQDPGQGLRLIYYSQIVNDFQKGDIAEGYSVSREKKESFPLTVTSAQKNPTAFYLCASSKMVSNTEAFFGQGTRLTVV.

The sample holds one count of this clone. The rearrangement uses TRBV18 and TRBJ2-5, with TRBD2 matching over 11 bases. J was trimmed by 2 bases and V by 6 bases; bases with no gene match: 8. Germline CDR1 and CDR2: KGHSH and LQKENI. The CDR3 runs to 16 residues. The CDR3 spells CASSGTSGSSQETQYF. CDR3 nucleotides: TGTGCCAGCTCGGGAACTAGCGGGAGCTCACAAGAGACCCAGTACTTC.

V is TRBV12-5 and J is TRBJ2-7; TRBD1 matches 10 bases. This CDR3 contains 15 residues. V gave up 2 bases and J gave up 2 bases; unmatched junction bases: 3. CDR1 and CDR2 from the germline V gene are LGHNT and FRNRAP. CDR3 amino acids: CASGLFGTGAYEQYF. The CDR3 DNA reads TGTGCTAGTGGTTTGTTTGGGACAGGGGCCTACGAGCAGTACTTC.

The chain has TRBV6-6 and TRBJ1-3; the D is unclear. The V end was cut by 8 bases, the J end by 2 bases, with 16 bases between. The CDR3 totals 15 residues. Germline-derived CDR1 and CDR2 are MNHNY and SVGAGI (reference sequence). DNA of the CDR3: TGTGCCAGCGGCACTGGGTATTCTGCTGGAAACACCATATATTTT. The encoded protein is CASGTGYSAGNTIYF.

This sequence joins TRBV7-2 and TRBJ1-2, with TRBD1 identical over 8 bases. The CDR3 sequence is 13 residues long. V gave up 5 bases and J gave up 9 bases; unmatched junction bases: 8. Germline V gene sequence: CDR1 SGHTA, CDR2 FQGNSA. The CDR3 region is CASSQGAGYSYTF. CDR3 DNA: TGTGCCAGCAGCCAGGGGGCGGGGTACAGCTACACCTTC. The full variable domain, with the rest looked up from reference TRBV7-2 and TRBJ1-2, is GAGVSQSPSNKVTEKGKDVELRCDPISGHTALYWYRQSLGQGLEFLIYFQGNSAPDKSGLPSDRFSAERTGGSVSTLTIQRTQQEDSAVYLCASSQGAGYSYTFGSGTRLTVV.

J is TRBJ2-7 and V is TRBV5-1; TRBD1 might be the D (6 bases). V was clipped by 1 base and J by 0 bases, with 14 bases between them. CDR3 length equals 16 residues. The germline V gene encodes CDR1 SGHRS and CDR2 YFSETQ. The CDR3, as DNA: TGCGCCAGCAGCTTGAACGGGGACATCAACTCCTACGAGCAGTACTTC. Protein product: CASSLNGDINSYEQYF.

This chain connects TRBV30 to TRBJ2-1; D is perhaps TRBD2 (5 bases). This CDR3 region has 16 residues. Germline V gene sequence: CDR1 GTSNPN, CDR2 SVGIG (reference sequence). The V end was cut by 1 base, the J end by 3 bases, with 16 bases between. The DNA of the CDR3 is TGTGCCTGGAGTGAGCGACCCGTTGCGGGCTACAATGAGCAGTTCTTC. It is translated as CAWSERPVAGYNEQFF.